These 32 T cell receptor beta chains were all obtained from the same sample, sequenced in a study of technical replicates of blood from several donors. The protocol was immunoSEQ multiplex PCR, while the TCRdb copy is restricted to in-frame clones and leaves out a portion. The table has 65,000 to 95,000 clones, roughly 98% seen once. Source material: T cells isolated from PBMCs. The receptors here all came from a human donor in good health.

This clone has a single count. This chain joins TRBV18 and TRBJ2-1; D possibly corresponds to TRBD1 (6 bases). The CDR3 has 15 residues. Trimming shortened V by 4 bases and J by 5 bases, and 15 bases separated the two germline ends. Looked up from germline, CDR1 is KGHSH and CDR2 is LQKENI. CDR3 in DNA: TGTGCCAGCTCACGGACCGACAGGTGGCACAATGAGCAGTTCTTC. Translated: CASSRTDRWHNEQFF.

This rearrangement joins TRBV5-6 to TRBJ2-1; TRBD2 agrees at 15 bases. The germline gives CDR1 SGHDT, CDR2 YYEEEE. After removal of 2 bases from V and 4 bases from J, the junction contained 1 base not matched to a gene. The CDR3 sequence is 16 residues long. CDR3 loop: CASSFGLAGGYNEQFF. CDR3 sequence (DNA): TGTGCCAGCAGCTTCGGACTAGCGGGAGGGTACAATGAGCAGTTCTTC.

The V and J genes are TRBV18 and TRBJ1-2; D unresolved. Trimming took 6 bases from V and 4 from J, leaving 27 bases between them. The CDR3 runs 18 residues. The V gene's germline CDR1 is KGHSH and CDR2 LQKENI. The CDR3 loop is CASSRDGPLELLGYGYTF. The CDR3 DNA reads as TGTGCCAGCTCCCGGGATGGACCTTTAGAGCTTTTAGGCTATGGCTACACCTTC.

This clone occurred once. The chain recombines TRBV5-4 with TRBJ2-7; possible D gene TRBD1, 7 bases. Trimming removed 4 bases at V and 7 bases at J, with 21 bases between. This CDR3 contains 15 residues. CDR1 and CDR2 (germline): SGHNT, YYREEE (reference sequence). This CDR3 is CASSPRGTASLEQYF. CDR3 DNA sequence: TGTGCCAGCAGCCCCCGCGGGACAGCTTCCCTGGAGCAGTACTTC.

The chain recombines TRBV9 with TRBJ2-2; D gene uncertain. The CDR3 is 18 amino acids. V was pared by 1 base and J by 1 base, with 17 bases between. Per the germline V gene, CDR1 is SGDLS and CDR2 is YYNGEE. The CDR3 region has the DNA TGTGCCAGCAGCGTACGGAGTTCGAATATTGAGAACACCGGGGAGCTGTTTTTT. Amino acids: CASSVRSSNIENTGELFF.

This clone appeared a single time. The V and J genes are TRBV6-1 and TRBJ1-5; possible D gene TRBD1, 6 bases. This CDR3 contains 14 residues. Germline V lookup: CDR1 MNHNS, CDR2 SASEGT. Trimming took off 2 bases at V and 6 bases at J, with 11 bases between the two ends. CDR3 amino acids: CASSERGFGQPQHF. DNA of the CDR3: TGTGCCAGCAGTGAAAGGGGGTTCGGTCAGCCCCAGCATTTT.

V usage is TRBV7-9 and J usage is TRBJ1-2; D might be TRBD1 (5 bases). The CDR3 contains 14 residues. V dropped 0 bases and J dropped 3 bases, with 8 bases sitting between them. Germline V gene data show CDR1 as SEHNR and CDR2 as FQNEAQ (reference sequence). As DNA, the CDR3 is TGTGCCAGCAGCTTAGCGTCGGGGGACTATGGCTACACCTTC. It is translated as CASSLASGDYGYTF.

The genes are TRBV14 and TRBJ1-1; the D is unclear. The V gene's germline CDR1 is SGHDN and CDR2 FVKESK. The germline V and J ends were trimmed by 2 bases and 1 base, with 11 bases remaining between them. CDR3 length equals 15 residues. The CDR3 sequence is CASSQPGWQNTEAFF. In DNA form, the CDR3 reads TGTGCCAGCAGCCAACCGGGGTGGCAGAACACTGAAGCTTTCTTT.

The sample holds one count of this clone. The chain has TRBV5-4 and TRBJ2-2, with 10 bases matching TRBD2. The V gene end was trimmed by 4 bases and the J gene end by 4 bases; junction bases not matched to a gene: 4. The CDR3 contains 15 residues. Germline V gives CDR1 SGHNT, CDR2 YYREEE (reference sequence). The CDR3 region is CASSPSGGGTGELFF. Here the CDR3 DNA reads TGTGCCAGCAGCCCTAGCGGGGGTGGCACCGGGGAGCTGTTTTTT.

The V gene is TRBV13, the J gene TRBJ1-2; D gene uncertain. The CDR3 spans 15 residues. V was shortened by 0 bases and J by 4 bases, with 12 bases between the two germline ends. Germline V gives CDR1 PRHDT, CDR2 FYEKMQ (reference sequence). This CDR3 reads CASSLGGVTPYGYTF. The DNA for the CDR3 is TGTGCCAGCAGCTTAGGGGGCGTAACCCCCTATGGCTACACCTTC.

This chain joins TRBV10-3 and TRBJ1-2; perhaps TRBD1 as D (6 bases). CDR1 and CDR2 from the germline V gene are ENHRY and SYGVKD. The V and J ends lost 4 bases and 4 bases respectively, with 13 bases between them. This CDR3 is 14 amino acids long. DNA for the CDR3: TGTGCCATCAGTGGACAGGACGGGGCCTATGGCTACACCTTC. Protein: CAISGQDGAYGYTF.

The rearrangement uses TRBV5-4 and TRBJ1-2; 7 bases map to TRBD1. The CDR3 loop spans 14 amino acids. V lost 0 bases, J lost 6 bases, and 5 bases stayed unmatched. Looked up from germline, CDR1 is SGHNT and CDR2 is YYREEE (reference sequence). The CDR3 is CASSLAGGTHGYTF. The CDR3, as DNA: TGTGCCAGCAGCTTGGCAGGGGGTACCCATGGCTACACCTTC.

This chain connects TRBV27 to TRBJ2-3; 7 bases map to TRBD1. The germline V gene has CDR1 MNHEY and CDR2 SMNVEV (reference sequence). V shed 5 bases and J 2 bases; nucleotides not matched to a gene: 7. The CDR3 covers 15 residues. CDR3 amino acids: CASSLGTDPTDTQYF. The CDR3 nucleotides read TGTGCCAGCAGTCTAGGGACAGACCCCACAGATACGCAGTATTTT.

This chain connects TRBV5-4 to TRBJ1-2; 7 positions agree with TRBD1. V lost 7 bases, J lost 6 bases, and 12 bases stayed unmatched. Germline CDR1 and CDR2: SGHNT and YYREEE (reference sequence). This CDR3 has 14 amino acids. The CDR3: CASSEGAQADGYTF. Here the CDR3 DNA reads TGTGCCAGCTCGGAGGGGGCCCAGGCAGATGGCTACACCTTC.

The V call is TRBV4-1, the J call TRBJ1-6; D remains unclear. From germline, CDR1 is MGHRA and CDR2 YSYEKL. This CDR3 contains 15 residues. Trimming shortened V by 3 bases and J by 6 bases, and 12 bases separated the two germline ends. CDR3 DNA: TGCGCCAGCAGCCAGCCTCTCCGGGGTAATTCACCCCTCCACTTT. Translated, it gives CASSQPLRGNSPLHF.

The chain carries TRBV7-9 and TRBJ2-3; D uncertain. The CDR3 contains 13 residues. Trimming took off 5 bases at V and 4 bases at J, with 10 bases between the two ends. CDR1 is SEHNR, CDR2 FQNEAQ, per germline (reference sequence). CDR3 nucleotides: TGTGCCAGCAGCCTAATTACAGCAGATACGCAGTATTTT. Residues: CASSLITADTQYF.

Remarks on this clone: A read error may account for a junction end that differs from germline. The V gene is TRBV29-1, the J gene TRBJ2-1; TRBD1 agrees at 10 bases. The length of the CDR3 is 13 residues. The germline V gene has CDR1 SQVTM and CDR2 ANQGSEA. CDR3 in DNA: TGCAGAGTTGCGGGACAGGGGCACAATGAGCAGTTCTTC. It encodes CRVAGQGHNEQFF.

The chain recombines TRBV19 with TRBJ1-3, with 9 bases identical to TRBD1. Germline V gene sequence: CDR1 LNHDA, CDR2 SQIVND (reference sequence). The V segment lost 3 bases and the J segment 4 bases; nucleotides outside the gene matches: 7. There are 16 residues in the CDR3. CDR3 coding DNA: TGTGCCAGTAGTATCTGGAGGACAGGGGAGGGAAACACCATATATTTT. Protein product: CASSIWRTGEGNTIYF.

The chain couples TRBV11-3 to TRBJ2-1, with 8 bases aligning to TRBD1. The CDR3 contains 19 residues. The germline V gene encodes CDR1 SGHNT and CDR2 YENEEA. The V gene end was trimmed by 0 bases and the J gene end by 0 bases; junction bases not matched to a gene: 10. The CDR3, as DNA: TGTGCCAGCAGCTTAGATTCTAGCAGGGGGCTAAGCTCCTACAATGAGCAGTTCTTC. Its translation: CASSLDSSRGLSSYNEQFF.

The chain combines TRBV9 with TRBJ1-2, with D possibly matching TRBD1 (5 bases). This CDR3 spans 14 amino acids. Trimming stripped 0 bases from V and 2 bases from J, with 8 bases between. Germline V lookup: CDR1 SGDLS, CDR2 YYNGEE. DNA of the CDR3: TGTGCCAGCAGCGTAGGGGGGGGGAACTATGGCTACACCTTC. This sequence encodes CASSVGGGNYGYTF. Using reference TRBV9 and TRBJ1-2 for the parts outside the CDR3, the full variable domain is DSGVTQTPKHLITATGQRVTLRCSPRSGDLSVYWYQQSLDQGLQFLIQYYNGEERAKGNILERFSAQQFPDLHSELNLSSLELGDSALYFCASSVGGGNYGYTFGSGTRLTVV.

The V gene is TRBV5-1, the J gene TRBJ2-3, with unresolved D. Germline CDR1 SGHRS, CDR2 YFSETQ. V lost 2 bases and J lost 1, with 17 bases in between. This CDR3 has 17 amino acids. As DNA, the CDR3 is TGCGCCAGCAGCTTAAAAAGACATCCCTACGGCACAGATACGCAGTATTTT. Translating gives CASSLKRHPYGTDTQYF.

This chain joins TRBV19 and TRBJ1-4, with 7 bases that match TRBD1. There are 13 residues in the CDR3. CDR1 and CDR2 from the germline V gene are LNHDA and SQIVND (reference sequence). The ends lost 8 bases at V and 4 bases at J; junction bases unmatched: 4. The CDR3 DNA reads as TGTGCCAGTTGGGACAGAAATAATGAAAAACTGTTTTTT. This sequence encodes CASWDRNNEKLFF.

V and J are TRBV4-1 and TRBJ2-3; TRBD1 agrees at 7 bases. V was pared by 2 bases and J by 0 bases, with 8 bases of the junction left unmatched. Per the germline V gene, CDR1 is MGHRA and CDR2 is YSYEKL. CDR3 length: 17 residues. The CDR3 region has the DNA TGCGCCAGCAGCCAACCAGCCCACAGGGGAAGCACAGATACGCAGTATTTT. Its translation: CASSQPAHRGSTDTQYF.

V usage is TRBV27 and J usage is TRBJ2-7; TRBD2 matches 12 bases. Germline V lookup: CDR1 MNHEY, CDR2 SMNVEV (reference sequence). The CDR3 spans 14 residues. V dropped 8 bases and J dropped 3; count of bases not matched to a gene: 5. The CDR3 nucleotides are TGTGCCAGCCGGGGGACTAGCGGGCGCTACGAGCAGTACTTC. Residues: CASRGTSGRYEQYF.

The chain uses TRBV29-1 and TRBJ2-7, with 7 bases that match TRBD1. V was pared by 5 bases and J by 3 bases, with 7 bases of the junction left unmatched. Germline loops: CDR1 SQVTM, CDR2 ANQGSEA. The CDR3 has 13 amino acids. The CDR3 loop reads CSVLPQGVYEQYF. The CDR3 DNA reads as TGCAGCGTTCTTCCTCAGGGGGTCTACGAGCAGTACTTC.

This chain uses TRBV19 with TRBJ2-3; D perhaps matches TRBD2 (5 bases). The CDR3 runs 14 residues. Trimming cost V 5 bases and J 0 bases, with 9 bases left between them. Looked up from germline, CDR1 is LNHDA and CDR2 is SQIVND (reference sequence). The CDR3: CASSETISTDTQYF. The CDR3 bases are TGTGCCAGTAGTGAGACTATTAGCACAGATACGCAGTATTTT.

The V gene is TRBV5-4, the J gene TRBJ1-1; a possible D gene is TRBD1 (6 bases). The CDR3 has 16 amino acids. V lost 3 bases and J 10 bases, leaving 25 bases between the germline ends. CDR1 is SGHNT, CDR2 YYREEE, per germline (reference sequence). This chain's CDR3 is CASSWWGGGTPGRAFF. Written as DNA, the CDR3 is TGTGCCAGCAGCTGGTGGGGGGGCGGGACGCCAGGTAGAGCTTTCTTT.

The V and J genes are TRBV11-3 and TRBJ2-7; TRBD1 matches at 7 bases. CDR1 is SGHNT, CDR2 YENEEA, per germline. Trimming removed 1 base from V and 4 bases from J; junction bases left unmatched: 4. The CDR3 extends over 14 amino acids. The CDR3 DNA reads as TGTGCCAGCAGCTTAGCGGGACAGACTTACGAGCAGTACTTC. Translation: CASSLAGQTYEQYF.

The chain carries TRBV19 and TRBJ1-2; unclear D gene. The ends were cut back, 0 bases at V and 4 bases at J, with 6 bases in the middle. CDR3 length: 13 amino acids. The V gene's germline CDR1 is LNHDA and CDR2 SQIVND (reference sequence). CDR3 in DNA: TGTGCCAGTAGTATAGATCAATTCTATGGCTACACCTTC. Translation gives CASSIDQFYGYTF.

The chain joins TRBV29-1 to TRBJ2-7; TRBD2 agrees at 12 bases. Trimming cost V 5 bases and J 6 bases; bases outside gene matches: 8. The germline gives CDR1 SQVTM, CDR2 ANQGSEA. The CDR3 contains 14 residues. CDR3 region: CSVSWTSGAGEQYF. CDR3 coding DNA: TGCAGCGTTTCTTGGACTAGCGGGGCAGGCGAGCAGTACTTC.

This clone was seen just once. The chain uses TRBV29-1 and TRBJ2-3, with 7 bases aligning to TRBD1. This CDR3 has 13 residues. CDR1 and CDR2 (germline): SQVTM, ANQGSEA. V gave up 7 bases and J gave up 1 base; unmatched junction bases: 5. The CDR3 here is CSADREGTDTQYF. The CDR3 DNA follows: TGCAGCGCTGACAGGGAAGGCACAGATACGCAGTATTTT.

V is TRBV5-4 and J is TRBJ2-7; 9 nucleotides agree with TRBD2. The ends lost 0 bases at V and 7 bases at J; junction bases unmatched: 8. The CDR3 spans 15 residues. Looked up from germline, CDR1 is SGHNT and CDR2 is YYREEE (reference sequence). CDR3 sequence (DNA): TGTGCCAGCAGCTTGGTGGTAGCGGGAGAGGAAGAGCAGTACTTC. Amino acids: CASSLVVAGEEEQYF.